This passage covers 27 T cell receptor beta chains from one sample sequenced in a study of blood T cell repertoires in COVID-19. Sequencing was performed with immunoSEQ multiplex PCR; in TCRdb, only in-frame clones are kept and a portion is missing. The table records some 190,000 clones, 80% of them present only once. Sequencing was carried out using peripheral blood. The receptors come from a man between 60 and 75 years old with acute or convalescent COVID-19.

The CDR3 DNA is TGTGCCTGGAGTCCCCCCGGCGGGCTCAATTCACCCCTCCACTTT. Amino acid sequence: CAWSPPGGLNSPLHF. This chain uses TRBV30 with TRBJ1-6; D unresolved. Germline V gene lookup returns CDR1 GTSNPN and CDR2 SVGIG (reference sequence). V was shortened by 2 bases and J by 7 bases, with 15 bases between the two germline ends. CDR3 length: 15 residues.

The CDR3 DNA sequence: TGTGCCAGCAGCTTCCAGGGTTCGAATGAGCAGTTCTTC. It encodes CASSFQGSNEQFF. The chain links TRBV7-2 to TRBJ2-1; D is perhaps TRBD1 (5 bases). The CDR3 has 13 amino acids. Trimming stripped 3 bases from V and 7 bases from J, with 10 bases between. Germline V gene lookup returns CDR1 SGHTA and CDR2 FQGNSA.

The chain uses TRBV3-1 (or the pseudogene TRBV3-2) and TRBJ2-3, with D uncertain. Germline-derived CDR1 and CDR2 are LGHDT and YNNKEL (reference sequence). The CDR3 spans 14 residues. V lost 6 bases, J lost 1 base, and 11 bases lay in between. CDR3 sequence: CASRLSVGTDTQYF. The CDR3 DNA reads TGTGCCAGCAGATTAAGCGTGGGCACAGATACGCAGTATTTT.

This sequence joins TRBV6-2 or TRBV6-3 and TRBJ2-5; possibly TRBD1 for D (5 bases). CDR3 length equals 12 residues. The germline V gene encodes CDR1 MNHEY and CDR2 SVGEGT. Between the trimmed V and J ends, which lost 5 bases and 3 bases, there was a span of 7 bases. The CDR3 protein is CASSPREETQYF. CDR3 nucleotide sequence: TGTGCCAGCAGTCCCAGGGAAGAGACCCAGTACTTC.

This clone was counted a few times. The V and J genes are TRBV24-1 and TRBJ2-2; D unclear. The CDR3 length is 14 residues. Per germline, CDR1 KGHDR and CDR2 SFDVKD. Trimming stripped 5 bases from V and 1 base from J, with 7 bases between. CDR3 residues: CATSAVWNTGELFF. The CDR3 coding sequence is TGTGCCACCAGTGCGGTCTGGAACACCGGGGAGCTGTTTTTT.

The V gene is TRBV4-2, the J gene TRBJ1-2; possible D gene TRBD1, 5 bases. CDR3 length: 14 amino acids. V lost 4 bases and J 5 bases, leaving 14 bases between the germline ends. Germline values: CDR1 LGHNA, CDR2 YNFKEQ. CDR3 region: CASSLKGARYGYTF. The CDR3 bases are TGTGCCAGCAGCCTCAAAGGGGCACGGTATGGCTACACCTTC.

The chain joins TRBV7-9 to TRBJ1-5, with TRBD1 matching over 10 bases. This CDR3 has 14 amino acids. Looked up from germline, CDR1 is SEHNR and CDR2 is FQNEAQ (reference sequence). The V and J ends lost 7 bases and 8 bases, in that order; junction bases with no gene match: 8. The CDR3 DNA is TGTGCCAGCACCCTAGGACAGGGGGAAAAGCCCCAGCATTTT. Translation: CASTLGQGEKPQHF.

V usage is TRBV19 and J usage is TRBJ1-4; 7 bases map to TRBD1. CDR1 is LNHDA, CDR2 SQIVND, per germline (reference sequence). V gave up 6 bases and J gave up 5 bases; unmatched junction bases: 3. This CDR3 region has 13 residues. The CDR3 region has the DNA TGTGCCAGTAGGGGACAGATGAATGAAAAACTGTTTTTT. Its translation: CASRGQMNEKLFF.

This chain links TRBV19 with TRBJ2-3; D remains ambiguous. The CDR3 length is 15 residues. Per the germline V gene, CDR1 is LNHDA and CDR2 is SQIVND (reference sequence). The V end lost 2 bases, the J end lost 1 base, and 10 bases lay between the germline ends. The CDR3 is CASSIIQRGTDTQYF. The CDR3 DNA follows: TGTGCCAGTAGTATAATCCAGCGAGGCACAGATACGCAGTATTTT.

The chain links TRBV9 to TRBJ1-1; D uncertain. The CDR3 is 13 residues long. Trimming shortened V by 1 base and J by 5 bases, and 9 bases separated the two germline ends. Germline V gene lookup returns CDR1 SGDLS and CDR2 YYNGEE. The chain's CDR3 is CASSVSPLTEAFF. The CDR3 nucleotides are TGTGCCAGCAGCGTATCCCCATTGACTGAAGCTTTCTTT.

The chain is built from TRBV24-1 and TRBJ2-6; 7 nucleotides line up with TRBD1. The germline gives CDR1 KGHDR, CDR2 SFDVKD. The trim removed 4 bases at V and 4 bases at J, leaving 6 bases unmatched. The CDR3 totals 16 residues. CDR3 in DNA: TGTGCCACCAGTGACACGACAGGGTCCGGGGCCAACGTCCTGACTTTC. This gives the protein CATSDTTGSGANVLTF.

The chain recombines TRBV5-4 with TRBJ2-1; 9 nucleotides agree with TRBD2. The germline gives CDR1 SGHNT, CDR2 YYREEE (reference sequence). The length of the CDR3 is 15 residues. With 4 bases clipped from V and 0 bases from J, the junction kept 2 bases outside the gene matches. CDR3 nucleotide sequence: TGTGCCAGCAGCCTTAGCGGGAGCTCCTACAATGAGCAGTTCTTC. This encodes CASSLSGSSYNEQFF.

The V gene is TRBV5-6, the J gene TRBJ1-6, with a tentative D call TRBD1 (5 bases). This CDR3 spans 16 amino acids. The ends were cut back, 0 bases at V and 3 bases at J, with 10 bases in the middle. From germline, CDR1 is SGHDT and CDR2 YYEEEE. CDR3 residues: CASSLDQGGYNSPLHF. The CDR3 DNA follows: TGTGCCAGCAGCTTGGACCAGGGCGGCTATAATTCACCCCTCCACTTT.

The CDR3 region is CASSEVFSSGGGNQPQHF. The DNA of the CDR3 is TGTGCCAGCAGTGAAGTTTTTTCGTCGGGTGGAGGCAATCAGCCCCAGCATTTT. This chain joins TRBV6-1 and TRBJ1-5; D call uncertain. The CDR3 has 18 amino acids. CDR1 is MNHNS and CDR2 is SASEGT in the germline V gene. The ends were cut back, 1 base at V and 2 bases at J, with 18 bases in the middle.

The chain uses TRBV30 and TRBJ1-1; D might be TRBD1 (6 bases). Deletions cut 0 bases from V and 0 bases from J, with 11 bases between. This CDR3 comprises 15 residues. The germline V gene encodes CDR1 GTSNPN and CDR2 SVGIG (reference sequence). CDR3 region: CAWSVFGQLNTEAFF. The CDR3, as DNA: TGTGCCTGGAGTGTCTTCGGACAGTTGAACACTGAAGCTTTCTTT.

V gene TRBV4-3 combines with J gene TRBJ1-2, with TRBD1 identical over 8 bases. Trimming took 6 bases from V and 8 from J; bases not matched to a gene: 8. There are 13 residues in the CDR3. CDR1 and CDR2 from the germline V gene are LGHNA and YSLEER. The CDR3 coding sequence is TGCGCCAGCAGTCGGACAGGGAGTGCGGGCTACACCTTC. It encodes CASSRTGSAGYTF.

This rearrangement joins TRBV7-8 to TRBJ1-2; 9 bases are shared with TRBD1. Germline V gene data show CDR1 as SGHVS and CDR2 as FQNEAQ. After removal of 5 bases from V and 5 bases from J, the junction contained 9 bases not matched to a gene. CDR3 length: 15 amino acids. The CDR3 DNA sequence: TGTGCCAGCAGCCCCCGGGACAGGGATCATTATGGCTACACCTTC. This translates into CASSPRDRDHYGYTF. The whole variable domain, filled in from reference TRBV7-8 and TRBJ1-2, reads GAGVSQSPRYKVAKRGQDVALRCDPISGHVSLFWYQQALGQGPEFLTYFQNEAQLDKSGLPSDRFFAERPEGSVSTLKIQRTQQEDSAVYLCASSPRDRDHYGYTFGSGTRLTVV.

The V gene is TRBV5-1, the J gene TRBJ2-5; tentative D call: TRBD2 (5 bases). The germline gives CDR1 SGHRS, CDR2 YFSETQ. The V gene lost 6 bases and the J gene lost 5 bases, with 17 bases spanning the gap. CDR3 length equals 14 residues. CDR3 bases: TGCGCCAGCAACTTAGAGGGTGTGCGGGAGACCCAGTACTTC. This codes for CASNLEGVRETQYF.

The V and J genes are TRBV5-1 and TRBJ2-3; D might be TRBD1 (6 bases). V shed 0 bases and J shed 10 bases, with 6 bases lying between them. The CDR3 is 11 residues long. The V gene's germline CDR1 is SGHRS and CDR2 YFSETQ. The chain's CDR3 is CASSLEGAQYF. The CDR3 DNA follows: TGCGCCAGCAGCTTGGAGGGGGCGCAGTATTTT.

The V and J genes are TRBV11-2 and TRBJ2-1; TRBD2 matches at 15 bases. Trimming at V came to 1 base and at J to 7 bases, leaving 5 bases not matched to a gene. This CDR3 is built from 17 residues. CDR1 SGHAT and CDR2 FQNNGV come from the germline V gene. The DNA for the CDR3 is TGTGCCAGCAGCTTAGCTGGACTAGCGGGAGGGAAGAATGAGCAGTTCTTC. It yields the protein CASSLAGLAGGKNEQFF.

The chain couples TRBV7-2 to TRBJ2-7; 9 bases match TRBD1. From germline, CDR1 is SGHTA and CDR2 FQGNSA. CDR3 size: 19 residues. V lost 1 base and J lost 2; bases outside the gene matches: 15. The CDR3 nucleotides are TGTGCCAGCAGCTTAGACCACAGGGGGCGACTCCCGTTAACCTACGAGCAGTACTTC. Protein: CASSLDHRGRLPLTYEQYF.

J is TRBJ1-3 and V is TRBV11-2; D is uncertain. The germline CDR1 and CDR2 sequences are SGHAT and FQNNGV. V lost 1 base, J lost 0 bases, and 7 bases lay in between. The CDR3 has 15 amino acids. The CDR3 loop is CASSLGLLSGNTIYF. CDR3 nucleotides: TGTGCCAGCAGCTTAGGGCTTCTCTCTGGAAACACCATATATTTT. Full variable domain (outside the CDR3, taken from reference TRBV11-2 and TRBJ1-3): EAGVAQSPRYKIIEKRQSVAFWCNPISGHATLYWYQQILGQGPKLLIQFQNNGVVDDSQLPKDRFSAERLKGVDSTLKIQPAKLEDSAVYLCASSLGLLSGNTIYFGEGSWLTVV.

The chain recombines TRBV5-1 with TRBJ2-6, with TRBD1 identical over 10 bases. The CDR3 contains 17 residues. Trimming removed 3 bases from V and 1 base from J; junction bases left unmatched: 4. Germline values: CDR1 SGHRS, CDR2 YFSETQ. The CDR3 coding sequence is TGCGCCAGCAGCTCCGGGACAGGGGATTCTGGGGCCAACGTCCTGACTTTC. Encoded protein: CASSSGTGDSGANVLTF.

The CDR3 bases are TGTGCCAGCAGCCAAGGACTAGAAGGACCAGATACGCAGTATTTT. It yields the protein CASSQGLEGPDTQYF. The rearrangement links TRBV4-2 to TRBJ2-3; possible D gene TRBD2, 6 bases. The germline CDR1 and CDR2 sequences are LGHNA and YNFKEQ. The CDR3 spans 15 residues. Trimming removed 1 base at V and 4 bases at J, with 12 bases between.

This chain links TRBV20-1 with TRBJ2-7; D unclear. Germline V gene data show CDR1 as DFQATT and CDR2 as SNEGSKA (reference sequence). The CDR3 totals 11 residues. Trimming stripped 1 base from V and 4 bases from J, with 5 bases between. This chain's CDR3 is CSARAEYEQYF. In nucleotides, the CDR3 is TGCAGTGCTAGAGCAGAATACGAGCAGTACTTC.

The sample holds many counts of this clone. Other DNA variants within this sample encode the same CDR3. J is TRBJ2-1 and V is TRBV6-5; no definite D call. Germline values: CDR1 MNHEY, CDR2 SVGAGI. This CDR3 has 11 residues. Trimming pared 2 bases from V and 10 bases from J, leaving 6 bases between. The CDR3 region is CASSYSREQFF. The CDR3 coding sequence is TGTGCCAGCAGTTACAGCCGGGAGCAGTTCTTC.

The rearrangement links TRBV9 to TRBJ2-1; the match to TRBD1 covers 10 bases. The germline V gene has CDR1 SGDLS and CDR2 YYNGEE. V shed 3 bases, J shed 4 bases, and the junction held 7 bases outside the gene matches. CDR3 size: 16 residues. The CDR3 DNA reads TGTGCCAGCAGCGCTACGGACAGGGGGGTTTACAATGAGCAGTTCTTC. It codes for CASSATDRGVYNEQFF.